This passage covers 9 T cell receptor beta chains from one sample sequenced in a study of neurological immune-mediated disorders. TCRdb reprocessed the 5' RACE reads with MiXCR, giving one entry per CDR3 protein. The sample includes 12,000 to 15,000 distinct CDR3 sequences, about 12% of them seen just once. Material for sequencing was CD8+ T cells from blood. These receptors all stem from a female donor with HTLV-1-associated myelopathy (HAM/TSP).

This clonotype occurred many times. This sequence joins TRBV6-1 and TRBJ2-2; a possible D gene is TRBD2 (6 bases). The V and J ends lost 2 bases and 2 bases respectively, with 9 bases between them. The CDR3 contains 15 residues. CDR1 is MNHNS, CDR2 SASEGT, per germline. The CDR3 loop reads CASSELAVNTGELFF. The CDR3 region has the DNA TGTGCCAGCAGTGAATTAGCGGTTAACACCGGGGAGCTGTTTTTT.

This clonotype was recorded at least ten times. The chain is built from TRBV20-1 and TRBJ2-1; 8 bases map to TRBD2. There are 15 residues in the CDR3. Trimming at V came to 0 bases and at J to 12 bases, leaving 13 bases not matched to a gene. CDR1 and CDR2 (germline): DFQATT, SNEGSKA (reference sequence). Here the CDR3 reads CSARDPLAGDLGQFF. CDR3 nucleotides: TGCAGTGCTAGAGATCCGCTAGCGGGTGACCTCGGGCAGTTCTTC.

This clonotype was counted at least ten times. This chain joins TRBV6-1 and TRBJ2-3; the D gene could be TRBD1 or TRBD2 (5 bases each). The V and J ends lost 3 bases and 4 bases respectively, with 11 bases between them. Germline values: CDR1 MNHNS, CDR2 SASEGT. The CDR3 extends over 14 amino acids. CDR3 sequence (DNA): TGTGCCAGCAGTGAGCTCGGGGCAGCAGATACGCAGTATTTT. Protein: CASSELGAADTQYF.

This clonotype has at least ten counts. The V gene is TRBV7-2, the J gene TRBJ2-7; tentatively, D is TRBD1 (6 bases). V was shortened by 1 base and J by 0 bases, with 10 bases between the two germline ends. The CDR3 extends over 15 amino acids. The germline gives CDR1 SGHTA, CDR2 FQGNSA. In DNA, the CDR3 is TGTGCCAGCAGCTTAGTTGACAGGAGCTCCTACGAGCAGTACTTC. Protein: CASSLVDRSSYEQYF. The full variable domain, with the rest looked up from reference TRBV7-2 and TRBJ2-7, is GAGVSQSPSNKVTEKGKDVELRCDPISGHTALYWYRQSLGQGLEFLIYFQGNSAPDKSGLPSDRFSAERTGGSVSTLTIQRTQQEDSAVYLCASSLVDRSSYEQYFGPGTRLTVT.

J is TRBJ2-1 and V is TRBV29-1, with a weak D call TRBD2 (5 bases). The CDR3 runs 12 residues. V gave up 1 base and J gave up 9 bases, with 10 bases separating them. The V gene's germline CDR1 is SQVTM and CDR2 ANQGSEA. Here the CDR3 DNA reads TGCAGCGTTGAAGTGTTGGCGGGTGAGCAGTTCTTC. This translates into CSVEVLAGEQFF.

This clonotype was recorded many times. The V gene is TRBV4-3, the J gene TRBJ2-2, with D hard to call. V lost 1 base to trimming and J lost 8 bases, with 5 bases between them. The length of the CDR3 is 12 residues. Germline V gene sequence: CDR1 LGHNA, CDR2 YSLEER. CDR3 loop: CASSQGFGELFF. The CDR3 DNA reads TGCGCCAGCAGCCAAGGTTTTGGGGAGCTGTTTTTT.

Here the CDR3 DNA reads TGTGCCACCACACAGGCGGGGGAGACCCAGTACTTC. This encodes CATTQAGETQYF. The J gene is TRBJ2-5, the V gene TRBV15; possibly TRBD2 for D (6 bases). V was clipped by 7 bases and J by 5 bases, with 11 bases between them. Germline CDR1 LNHNV, CDR2 YYDKDF (reference sequence). This CDR3 has 12 residues.

V usage is TRBV7-6 and J usage is TRBJ1-1; D not certain. Germline V gene data show CDR1 as SGHVS and CDR2 as FNYEAQ. This CDR3 has 11 residues. V lost 5 bases to trimming and J lost 4 bases, with 5 bases between them. The CDR3 protein is CASSRGTEAFF. The CDR3 DNA reads TGTGCCAGCAGCCGCGGCACTGAAGCTTTCTTT. The full variable domain, in which reference TRBV7-6 and TRBJ1-1 provide the parts outside the CDR3, is GAGVSQSPRYKVTKRGQDVALRCDPISGHVSLYWYRQALGQGPEFLTYFNYEAQQDKSGLPNDRFSAERPEGSISTLTIQRTEQRDSAMYRCASSRGTEAFFGQGTRLTVV.

This clonotype was detected ten times or more. The rearrangement joins TRBV6-5 to TRBJ2-1; D is unresolved. V was trimmed by 1 base and J by 5 bases, leaving 9 bases between them. Germline lookup yields CDR1 MNHEY and CDR2 SVGAGI. The CDR3 has 14 residues. The DNA of the CDR3 is TGTGCCAGCAGTTACTTGGGGTACCACAATGAGCAGTTCTTC. Amino acid sequence: CASSYLGYHNEQFF.